Each of the 32 T cell receptor beta chains below was sequenced from the same sample in a study of blood T cells in healthy people across ages (dated by TCRdb to about 2015). The library was built by means of 5' RACE. Instrument used: Illumina HiSeq 2500. A second PCR of about 6 to 11 cycles was run with a J-beta primer mix and a sample-barcoded 5' primer. Using fastp trimming at Q25 and MiXCR clonotype assembly, TCRdb reanalyzed the public sequencing data and kept in-frame beta chains. Every entry covers one CDR3 protein and lists the most common genes and DNA from its rows. The sample table lists roughly 1.5 million distinct CDR3 sequences, 40% to 45% of them with a count of one. The ten largest clones represent less than 5% of the sample. Sequenced: blood. Receptor source: a woman aged 18-29 years in good health.

This chain links TRBV15 with TRBJ1-5, with TRBD1 matching 7 bases. CDR3 size: 19 residues. From germline, CDR1 is LNHNV and CDR2 YYDKDF (reference sequence). V was pared by 0 bases and J by 3 bases, with 14 bases of the junction left unmatched. The CDR3 is CATSRDPPVMTGINQPQHF. For the CDR3, the DNA is TGTGCCACCAGCAGAGATCCCCCGGTCATGACAGGGATCAATCAGCCCCAGCATTTT.

In this sample, this clonotype turned up a few times. The chain has TRBV10-3 and TRBJ1-4; 7 bases map to TRBD1. J was trimmed by 3 bases and V by 10 bases; bases with no gene match: 5. Per the germline V gene, CDR1 is ENHRY and CDR2 is SYGVKD. The CDR3 extends over 13 amino acids. CDR3 nucleotide sequence: TGTGCCACCTCGGGACAGCCTAATGAAAAACTGTTTTTT. It is translated as CATSGQPNEKLFF.

This chain uses TRBV18 with TRBJ1-6, with 10 bases identical to TRBD1. J gave up 9 bases and V 2 bases, and 7 bases lay outside the gene matches. CDR3 length: 16 amino acids. CDR1 and CDR2 (germline): KGHSH, LQKENI. The CDR3 nucleotides read TGTGCCAGCTCACCATACCGGGACAGGGGTATTTCACCCCTCCACTTT. The encoded protein is CASSPYRDRGISPLHF.

This rearrangement joins TRBV4-1 to TRBJ2-3; possibly TRBD2 for D (6 bases). The CDR3 is 17 residues long. Trimming left V 0 bases short and J 3 bases short, with 16 bases between. Germline V gene data show CDR1 as MGHRA and CDR2 as YSYEKL. The CDR3 bases are TGCGCCAGCAGCCAAGATCCTCTATCGGGAGAGACAGATACGCAGTATTTT. Protein sequence: CASSQDPLSGETDTQYF.

The rearrangement links TRBV20-1 to TRBJ2-1, with 7 nucleotides matching TRBD2. CDR1 is DFQATT, CDR2 SNEGSKA, per germline (reference sequence). This CDR3 is 14 amino acids long. The V segment lost 2 bases and the J segment 6 bases; nucleotides outside the gene matches: 7. CDR3 sequence: CSARSGALVNEQFF. In DNA, the CDR3 is TGCAGTGCTAGAAGCGGGGCTCTCGTCAATGAGCAGTTCTTC.

A few counts support this clonotype. The gene calls are TRBV20-1 and TRBJ1-6; no reliable D call. The CDR3 covers 12 residues. V was pared by 4 bases and J by 8 bases, with 9 bases between. Germline V gene lookup returns CDR1 DFQATT and CDR2 SNEGSKA (reference sequence). The CDR3 loop is CSATGMDSPLHF. The CDR3 bases are TGCAGTGCTACCGGGATGGATTCACCCCTCCACTTT.

This sequence joins TRBV6-2 or TRBV6-3 and TRBJ2-3, with 10 bases that match TRBD2. J was trimmed by 3 bases and V by 6 bases; bases with no gene match: 9. This CDR3 is built from 16 residues. CDR1 and CDR2 from the germline V gene are MNHEY and SVGEGT. The CDR3 bases are TGTGCCAGCAGCTCGCCGGGACTAGCGCGTACAGATACGCAGTATTTT. This translates into CASSSPGLARTDTQYF.

A few counts support this clonotype. CDR3: CASSKRGGSSYNEQFF. Written as DNA, the CDR3 is TGTGCCAGCAGTAAACGCGGGGGGAGCTCCTACAATGAGCAGTTCTTC. This chain connects TRBV11-1 to TRBJ2-1; 8 nucleotides agree with TRBD2. Germline V gene data show CDR1 as SGHAT and CDR2 as FQDESV (reference sequence). The CDR3 has 16 residues. Losses at the gene ends were 6 bases for V and 0 bases for J; bases not matched to a gene: 7.

The chain is built from TRBV27 and TRBJ2-1; 9 nucleotides line up with TRBD2. The J segment lost 7 bases and the V segment lost 7 bases, leaving 8 bases of the junction unmatched. Looked up from germline, CDR1 is MNHEY and CDR2 is SMNVEV (reference sequence). CDR3 length: 14 amino acids. CDR3 bases: TGTGCCAGCATTGGGGCGGGGGGGCGGAATGAGCAGTTCTTC. It translates to CASIGAGGRNEQFF.

Comment on this clonotype: A much larger clone lies one base from this, so it may be a read error. The chain links TRBV29-1 to TRBJ2-1, with TRBD1 identical over 9 bases. V was clipped by 6 bases and J by 10 bases; unmatched bases: 7. Germline V lookup: CDR1 SQVTM, CDR2 ANQGSEA. CDR3 length: 12 residues. DNA for the CDR3: TGCAGCGTCATAGACAGGGGGAACGAGCAGTTCTTC. Encoded protein: CSVIDRGNEQFF.

The chain recombines TRBV5-1 with TRBJ1-1; tentatively, D is TRBD1 (5 bases). Deletions cut 4 bases from V and 8 bases from J, with 21 bases between. Germline V gene sequence: CDR1 SGHRS, CDR2 YFSETQ. CDR3 length: 15 residues. CDR3 region: CASSRDGGFRSEAFF. DNA for the CDR3: TGCGCCAGCAGCCGGGACGGAGGATTTAGGAGCGAAGCTTTCTTT.

The genes are TRBV7-2 and TRBJ2-7; 10 bases are shared with TRBD2. Losses at the gene ends were 4 bases for V and 1 base for J; bases not matched to a gene: 4. Germline CDR1 and CDR2: SGHTA and FQGNSA. The CDR3 extends over 15 amino acids. The CDR3 bases are TGTGCCAGCAGCTATATAGCGGGGGGTTCCTACGAGCAGTACTTC. Its translation is CASSYIAGGSYEQYF.

This rearrangement joins TRBV20-1 to TRBJ2-1; D unresolved. The CDR3 contains 13 residues. From germline, CDR1 is DFQATT and CDR2 SNEGSKA (reference sequence). The germline V and J ends were trimmed by 5 bases and 6 bases, with 14 bases remaining between them. The CDR3 region is CSAGVGRRNEQFF. DNA for the CDR3: TGCAGTGCTGGGGTTGGGCGGCGCAATGAGCAGTTCTTC.

This clonotype showed up just a few times. This rearrangement joins TRBV11-2 to TRBJ1-1; D is possibly TRBD1 (5 bases). Trimming stripped 5 bases from V and 4 bases from J, with 14 bases between. Germline CDR1 reads SGHAT; CDR2 reads FQNNGV. The length of the CDR3 is 14 residues. CDR3 bases: TGTGCCAGCAGCAGCAGGGCCGGGGCCACTGAAGCTTTCTTT. This codes for CASSSRAGATEAFF.

This clonotype turned up a few times. The chain has TRBV20-1 and TRBJ1-5; D gene uncertain. V lost 2 bases to trimming and J lost 7 bases, with 15 bases between them. Germline V lookup: CDR1 DFQATT, CDR2 SNEGSKA (reference sequence). The CDR3 has 14 residues. The CDR3 sequence is CSARQDGLWQPQHF. CDR3 DNA sequence: TGCAGTGCTAGACAGGACGGGTTGTGGCAGCCCCAGCATTTT.

V usage is TRBV29-1 and J usage is TRBJ1-4, with D maybe TRBD1 (5 bases). Germline V gene sequence: CDR1 SQVTM, CDR2 ANQGSEA. This CDR3 has 13 amino acids. Between the trimmed V and J ends, which lost 6 bases and 7 bases, there was a span of 15 bases. In nucleotides, the CDR3 is TGCAGCGTCCTCAGGGCCGGGTTTGAAAAACTGTTTTTT. Protein: CSVLRAGFEKLFF.

The chain recombines TRBV6-6 with TRBJ1-5; 8 bases line up with TRBD1. The ends lost 5 bases at V and 4 bases at J; junction bases unmatched: 10. Germline loops: CDR1 MNHNY, CDR2 SVGAGI (reference sequence). The CDR3 is 16 residues long. The CDR3 sequence: CASSPNRGALNQPQHF. The CDR3 coding sequence is TGTGCCAGCAGTCCCAACAGGGGGGCACTTAATCAGCCCCAGCATTTT.

The chain carries TRBV12-3 or TRBV12-4 and TRBJ2-5; D gene unclear. Trimming pared 5 bases from V and 5 bases from J, leaving 15 bases between. The CDR3 has 14 amino acids. Written as DNA, the CDR3 is TGTGCCAGCAGTAATGGAAGGCATGGGGAGACCCAGTACTTC. Amino acids: CASSNGRHGETQYF.

This rearrangement joins TRBV9 to TRBJ2-7; perhaps TRBD2 as D (7 bases). From germline, CDR1 is SGDLS and CDR2 YYNGEE. V lost 2 bases and J lost 0, with 12 bases in between. The CDR3 is made up of 15 amino acids. DNA for the CDR3: TGTGCCAGCAGCGTTGCGGGGGCCAACTCCTACGAGCAGTACTTC. Translated, it gives CASSVAGANSYEQYF.

This clonotype showed up many times. The J gene is TRBJ2-3, the V gene TRBV20-1; D remains unclear. Trimming pared 4 bases from V and 0 bases from J, leaving 5 bases between. Germline CDR1 reads DFQATT; CDR2 reads SNEGSKA (reference sequence). The CDR3 consists of 12 residues. The CDR3 DNA sequence: TGCAGTGCTACATCTAGCACAGATACGCAGTATTTT. Residues: CSATSSTDTQYF.

The genes are TRBV20-1 and TRBJ1-6, with D uncertain. Per germline, CDR1 DFQATT and CDR2 SNEGSKA (reference sequence). CDR3 length: 15 residues. V was trimmed by 0 bases and J by 6 bases, leaving 12 bases between them. The CDR3 DNA is TGCAGTGCTAGAGAGCTCCGTAAGATTAATTCACCCCTCCACTTT. As protein: CSARELRKINSPLHF.

The chain joins TRBV13 to TRBJ2-7, with unresolved D. Trimming removed 5 bases from V and 2 bases from J, with 13 bases in between. Germline lookup yields CDR1 PRHDT and CDR2 FYEKMQ (reference sequence). CDR3 length equals 14 residues. The CDR3 coding sequence is TGTGCCAGCAGCCCCCCCGACACACCCTACGAGCAGTACTTC. This translates into CASSPPDTPYEQYF.

The chain uses TRBV29-1 and TRBJ1-2; TRBD1 is a possible D gene (6 bases). The ends were cut back, 8 bases at V and 6 bases at J, with 16 bases in the middle. Germline values: CDR1 SQVTM, CDR2 ANQGSEA. The CDR3 totals 12 residues. CDR3 nucleotides: TGCAGCACCTACAGGGATATAGATGGCTACACCTTC. Translating gives CSTYRDIDGYTF.

The J gene is TRBJ1-2, the V gene TRBV12-3 or TRBV12-4; D gene ambiguous. This CDR3 has 11 amino acids. The V gene lost 3 bases and the J gene lost 10 bases, with 9 bases spanning the gap. CDR3 coding DNA: TGTGCCAGCAGTTTCGAGGCACCCTACACCTTC. Its protein product is CASSFEAPYTF.

V gene TRBV24-1 combines with J gene TRBJ1-2; 8 positions agree with TRBD1. CDR3 length: 14 amino acids. V dropped 8 bases and J dropped 2; count of bases not matched to a gene: 6. Per germline, CDR1 KGHDR and CDR2 SFDVKD. The CDR3 region is CATKTGEQNYGYTF. The CDR3 DNA sequence: TGTGCCACCAAGACAGGGGAGCAAAACTATGGCTACACCTTC.

This clonotype has just a few counts. This chain uses TRBV5-1 with TRBJ2-1, with TRBD2 matching 11 bases. The CDR3 covers 14 residues. V was pared by 7 bases and J by 5 bases, with 5 bases of the junction left unmatched. In germline, CDR1 is SGHRS, CDR2 YFSETQ. CDR3 sequence: CASGIAGGNNEQFF. CDR3 bases: TGCGCCAGCGGAATAGCGGGAGGGAACAATGAGCAGTTCTTC.

The gene calls are TRBV7-2 and TRBJ2-5; tentative D call: TRBD1 (6 bases). Germline V gene data show CDR1 as SGHTA and CDR2 as FQGNSA. Trimming cost V 2 bases and J 4 bases, with 14 bases left between them. The CDR3 totals 15 residues. The DNA of the CDR3 is TGTGCCAGCAGCTTAATGGCAGGGGAAGCAGAGACCCAGTACTTC. Translation gives CASSLMAGEAETQYF. The full variable domain, with the rest looked up from reference TRBV7-2 and TRBJ2-5, is GAGVSQSPSNKVTEKGKDVELRCDPISGHTALYWYRQSLGQGLEFLIYFQGNSAPDKSGLPSDRFSAERTGGSVSTLTIQRTQQEDSAVYLCASSLMAGEAETQYFGPGTRLLVL.

This chain uses TRBV29-1 with TRBJ1-1; 7 nucleotides match TRBD1. This CDR3 contains 13 residues. The V and J ends lost 4 bases and 0 bases, in that order; junction bases with no gene match: 2. Germline values: CDR1 SQVTM, CDR2 ANQGSEA. Written as DNA, the CDR3 is TGCAGCGTTGGGGACAGCCTGAACACTGAAGCTTTCTTT. Residues: CSVGDSLNTEAFF.

This clonotype was found many times. The V and J genes are TRBV7-2 and TRBJ1-2, with TRBD1 as a possible D gene (5 bases). V was clipped by 5 bases and J by 0 bases, with 19 bases between them. The CDR3 contains 17 residues. The germline gives CDR1 SGHTA, CDR2 FQGNSA. CDR3 nucleotides: TGTGCCAGCAGCCTAACCCCTCCGGGGGTAACTAACTATGGCTACACCTTC. Translating gives CASSLTPPGVTNYGYTF.

The chain joins TRBV7-8 to TRBJ1-5, with D unresolved. Germline values: CDR1 SGHVS, CDR2 FQNEAQ. The length of the CDR3 is 14 residues. With 2 bases removed from V and 6 bases from J, the gap between germline ends came to 11 bases. CDR3 DNA: TGTGCCAGCAGCTTATATGGGGTTACTCAGCCCCAGCATTTT. It yields the protein CASSLYGVTQPQHF.

With regard to this clonotype: The junction departs from germline at one end; a sequencing error may be responsible. The rearrangement uses TRBV10-3 and TRBJ2-7; 7 bases map to TRBD2. From germline, CDR1 is ENHRY and CDR2 SYGVKD. The CDR3 spans 14 residues. The CDR3 loop is CTISYTPGGYEQYF. DNA of the CDR3: TGTACCATCAGTTATACACCGGGGGGCTACGAGCAGTACTTC.

This clonotype was counted a few times. The CDR3 bases are TGCGCCAGCAGATCCAATAGTGGTATTGAGCAGTTCTTC. Its protein product is CASRSNSGIEQFF. The chain has TRBV5-1 and TRBJ2-1; D gene ambiguous. Germline CDR1 SGHRS, CDR2 YFSETQ. The germline V and J ends were trimmed by 5 bases and 9 bases, with 15 bases remaining between them. CDR3 size: 13 residues.